This TCR beta chain was sequenced during a study of blood T cell repertoires in COVID-19. Profiling relied on immunoSEQ multiplex PCR, and the TCRdb table lists in-frame clones only, not all of them. The sample lists about 180,000 clones, about 84% occurring once. J was trimmed by 6 bases and V by 2 bases; bases with no gene match: 8. This CDR3 contains 17 residues. The V gene's germline CDR1 is SEHNR and CDR2 FQNEAQ (reference sequence). The receptor comes from a human donor in a cohort sampled during active COVID-19. The sequenced sample was peripheral blood. This chain uses TRBV7-9 with TRBJ1-5; 12 positions match TRBD1. CDR3 bases: TGTGCCAGCAGCTTACAATCGGGACAGGGGGCAATTCAGCCCCAGCATTTT. Translating gives CASSLQSGQGAIQPQHF. Looking up the rest from reference TRBV7-9 and TRBJ1-5 gives the full variable domain: DTGVSQNPRHKITKRGQNVTFRCDPISEHNRLYWYRQTLGQGPEFLTYFQNEAQLEKSRLLSDRFSAERPKGSFSTLEIQRTEQGDSAMYLCASSLQSGQGAIQPQHFGDGTRLSIL.